This T cell receptor (beta chain) was profiled in a study of cytomegalovirus exposure and HLA in healthy donors (dated by TCRdb to 2015 to 2018). The study in broad terms: According to an earlier analysis of 587 of the donors, some 170 million T cells yielded some 120 million unique TCR beta sequences and around 300 Gb of sequence data. Roughly 310 gigabases of sequencing data and approximately 80 million unique TCR sequences were included in an early release covering about 600 HLA-typed donors. Of the roughly 420 genotyped donors, more than 75% were placed in the genetic ancestry cluster associated with self-reported Caucasian donors. The study aimed to test whether signatures of past pathogen exposure could be identified by cataloging public T cell receptors. The T cell repertoires of 700 or so subjects were profiled by immunosequencing and related to cytomegalovirus serostatus. In addition to the first cohort of hundreds of subjects, a separate validation cohort of about 120 different subjects was used. High-throughput TCR immunosequencing, statistical association of individual TCRs with disease status, and machine learning were combined to predict cytomegalovirus infection status. In a later analysis, previously published TCR beta repertoires from 550 to 750 donors were re-analyzed and high-resolution HLA genotyping was added so that TCR occurrence patterns could be studied. Rather than using new phenotypic data, the later analysis identified candidate immune exposures from TCR beta sequences and from how often those sequences occurred across donors. In an earlier analysis of 587 of the donors, high-throughput TCR beta sequencing was used to judge whether each TCR beta V gene segment behaved as functional or pseudogenic. Donor age, sex, ethnicity and CMV serostatus were compiled alongside the repertoire data. Genome-wide SNP genotypes for about 65% of the 666 donors were used in a later genetic analysis, which treated that subset as a discovery cohort. All discovery cohort repertoires had been generated using a single sequencing platform. HLA typing covered class I and class II loci at four-digit resolution. Typing coverage varied by locus: roughly 620-640 donors for A, B, C, DRB1 and DQB1; roughly 520 for DQA1; more than 600 for DPA1; about 450 for DPB1. A few DR-DQ haplotypes were handled as single units for association and clustering because linkage in the cohort was strong. On average, around 240,000 unique TCR beta nucleotide sequences were sequenced per donor among several hundred genotyped donors of the cohort, with roughly 18% of those sequences being non-productive.

With regard to this clone: What antigen it recognizes has not been identified. Base quality data are lacking; no much larger clone is found one base away.

The cohort consisted of some 730 healthy bone marrow donors. All cohort members were sampled while nominally healthy, although unrecorded immune exposures were likely present. The donor was CMV seronegative and was included in the group of about 350 seronegative cohort members. Every donor gave a peripheral blood sample, and the peripheral blood mononuclear cells from that sample were used for TCR beta sequencing. Genomic DNA extraction from the blood cell samples was performed with the Qiagen DNeasy Blood Extraction Kit. The study at large found these results: An earlier analysis of around 500 of the donors showed that most TCR beta V segments appeared in productive rearrangements either about 87% or about 30% of the time, which broadly matched IMGT annotations. Across donors, most TCR sequences were observed very rarely, whereas some public TCRs were present in many individuals. According to a later analysis, most CMV-associated TCR beta chains appeared to be HLA-restricted, and the HLA associations seemed to be driven largely by CMV exposure. Linkage disequilibrium might explain the correlated functional status among segregating V segments, but an unknown experimental factor could not be ruled out. In a later analysis, HLA-associated TCR beta chains showed more clonal expansion and lower generation probabilities than non-associated chains that were equally common. A few of the identified cytomegalovirus-associated TCR beta chains were confirmed in vitro to be specific for cytomegalovirus antigens. Only TCR beta chains were sequenced in this cohort, and the absence of alpha or paired-chain data limited detectable features. Strong co-occurrence of HLA alleles, especially DR and DQ, made assigning TCR associations to individual alleles difficult. In a later analysis, 16,951 TCR beta sequences were associated with specific HLA alleles at a false discovery rate of 0.05. Because the 87-base-pair reads could not distinguish some IMGT-functional V segments, including TRBV6-2 and TRBV6-3, those segments were excluded. The study listed approximately 150 TCR beta chains as associated with cytomegalovirus. Several of the top co-occurrence clusters appeared to be linked to parvovirus B19, influenza, CMV and Epstein-Barr virus, according to a later analysis. V-gene and J-gene trimming of TCR beta chains was associated with a missense DCLRE1C variant in a later genetic analysis, and the association was replicated in an independent cohort. Fewer than 20 rarely observed V segments, including chromosome 9 orphons, were excluded from the earlier analysis of 550 to 700 of the donors because counts were too low. Presence/absence analyses assumed roughly uniform sequencing depth across donors, an assumption that may not hold. Compared with the 666-donor mean, donors in an Asian-associated ancestry cluster had fewer N-insertions in productive TCRs, according to a later genetic analysis. CMV serostatus was the only immune exposure information available for the cohort. The sequencing pipeline was judged likely to have produced a cluster of highly shared sequence variants as a technical artifact. A further reported finding was that TCR beta sequences accurately predicted the HLA-A and HLA-B alleles for most subjects in the first cohort. In both the original and validation cohorts, the classifier was reported to diagnose cytomegalovirus status with high specificity and sensitivity. Because HLA typing was unavailable for some donors at each locus, only the typed subset was used in association tests. In a later analysis, TCR association rates were found to vary across HLA loci, with the most associated TCRs seen for DRB1 alleles and the fewest for HLA-C alleles. It was suggested by the authors that the approach could potentially be generalized to other disease states and immunological phenotypes.

Compared with germline, V lacks 5 bases and J lacks 5 bases; bases without a gene match: 10. The CDR3 contains 16 residues, cysteine and phenylalanine counted. Only the CDR3 part of the read is kept: 48 bases, read in frame from the first base. The germline V gene gives CDR1 as MDHEN and CDR2 as SYDVKM. Library preparation employed the immunoSEQ multiplex PCR assay. For the multiplex PCR, a mixture combining 60 forward primers for TCR Vbeta segments and 13 reverse primers for TCR Jbeta segments was used. A multiplex PCR assay on genomic DNA amplified the CDR3 region of rearranged TCR beta genes. On the Illumina HiSeq System, the amplified TCR beta libraries were sequenced as 87-base-pair reads. In the source study's methods: A later analysis tallied 75 million to 95 million unique TCR beta chains across the roughly 610 repertoires, and approximately 9.9 million of those chains were shared by two or more donors. A nearest-neighbor algorithm error-corrected the raw reads and collapsed the reads into unique sequences, merging closely related sequences to remove PCR and sequencing errors. Alignment of CDR3 sequences to IMGT reference sequences was used to assign V, D and J gene segments. Each retained sequence needed at least a six-nucleotide match to both a V gene segment and a J gene segment. Rearrangements were classified as productive when the CDR3 lacked stop codons and remained in frame with V and J, and all other rearrangements were classified as non-productive. CDR3 was defined by IMGT convention, running from the second conserved V-encoded cysteine to the conserved J-encoded phenylalanine. The earlier analysis of about 620 of the donors excluded sequences that lacked an unambiguous match to a single V gene segment. An earlier analysis of 500 to 600 of the donors classified V segments as functional when productive rearrangements were above 56.7% and as segregating when the standard deviation between donors was above 5%. A statistical classification framework was developed to diagnose cytomegalovirus status using the catalog of TCR beta chain sequences. In a later analysis, V and J genes were assigned by comparing TCR nucleotide sequences against IMGT/GENE-DB human TR gene sequences. Using the TCRdist pipeline, a later analysis assigned CDR3 sequences along with most-parsimonious VDJ recombination scenarios. A later analysis defined each TCR beta chain by its CDR3 amino acid sequence plus V-gene family, and excluded reads lacking a unique V-gene family. To address suspected cross-contamination and a sequencing artifact, a later analysis removed a few hundred highly shared, low-generation-probability nucleotide sequences. In a later analysis, a clonal expansion index was calculated for each public chain from normalized within-repertoire ranks of inferred template counts. Generation probabilities in a later analysis came from a VDJ recombination model fitted to out-of-frame rearrangements, and those results were checked against IGoR. Hypergeometric tests were used in a later analysis to score TCR-TCR, TCR-HLA and TCR-CMV co-occurrence, with a repertoire-size bias correction applied to the TCR pairs. To estimate false discovery rates, a later analysis permuted the HLA or CMV assignments 20 times. In a later analysis, co-occurring TCRs were grouped using DBSCAN, and TCRdist sequence similarity was added for clustering within HLA-allele-positive subsets. Repertoires with fewer than 30,000 or more than 120,000 public chains, plus five repertoires with anomalous nucleotide sharing, were excluded from co-occurrence clustering. The immuneACCESS repertoire file appears here via TCRdb, limited to in-frame rearrangements. These files lack a portion of the clones; in checked studies, under half of the deficit traces to unresolved V genes, and the cause of the others is not known. That table gives V, J and clone size, and the DNA gave D and trimming. Counted in this sample were some 270,000 clones; roughly 80% of them appeared once. The leading ten clones occupy approximately 0.3% of the sample.

The TCR was taken from a girl aged 2-15 years in good health and CMV-seronegative. The sample comprised PBMCs. The chain uses TRBV28 and TRBJ2-1, with 9 bases in between that match TRBD1. The CDR3 region has the sequence CASSTSGTGKHNEQFF. The DNA is TGTGCCAGCAGTACCTCCGGGACAGGGAAACACAATGAGCAGTTCTTC.